What follows are 30 T cell receptor beta chains derived from one specimen sequenced in a study of CD4 T cells in relation to SARS-CoV-2 and coronaviruses. Produced via immunoSEQ multiplex PCR; TCRdb's table is partial and in-frame only. The table lists about 19,000 clones, approximately 80% of them singletons. CD4+ T cells from unexposed donors were obtained before the COVID-19 pandemic (2011-2018). The cells were cultured for about ten days before CD4+ T cells were isolated. Which antigens these TCRs recognize remains unknown. The sequenced sample consisted of CD4+ T cells from PBMCs, cultured in vitro. The receptors derive from a human donor in good health.

V usage is TRBV18 and J usage is TRBJ1-1; D is undetermined. Germline V gene data show CDR1 as KGHSH and CDR2 as LQKENI. V lost 3 bases and J 5 bases, leaving 22 bases between the germline ends. This CDR3 is 17 amino acids long. For the CDR3, the DNA is TGTGCCAGCTCACCTACTAACTCCCGGGCCTCGGGAACTGAAGCTTTCTTT. This gives the protein CASSPTNSRASGTEAFF.

Only a few counts were recorded for this clone. V is TRBV4-1 and J is TRBJ1-2; a weak D match, TRBD1 (6 bases). The CDR3 consists of 16 residues. CDR1 and CDR2 from the germline V gene are MGHRA and YSYEKL. With 5 bases removed from V and 7 bases from J, the gap between germline ends came to 23 bases. The CDR3 loop is CASSSPPLGGKFGYTF. CDR3 sequence (DNA): TGCGCCAGCAGCTCACCGCCGCTGGGGGGCAAGTTTGGCTACACCTTC.

This rearrangement joins TRBV6-2 or TRBV6-3 to TRBJ1-5; TRBD1 matches 9 bases. The CDR3 sequence is 16 residues long. V lost 5 bases to trimming and J lost 4 bases; unmatched junction nucleotides: 9. Germline-derived CDR1 and CDR2 are MNHEY and SVGEGT. CDR3 loop: CASSPPGTGTNQPQHF. CDR3 nucleotide sequence: TGTGCCAGCAGTCCCCCCGGGACAGGGACGAATCAGCCCCAGCATTTT.

This clone was detected a few times. This chain connects TRBV4-2 to TRBJ2-1; 8 nucleotides align to TRBD2. Trimming at V came to 0 bases and at J to 4 bases, leaving 2 bases not matched to a gene. CDR3 length: 15 residues. The V gene's germline CDR1 is LGHNA and CDR2 YNFKEQ. The chain's CDR3 is CASSQEVAGYNEQFF. The CDR3 region has the DNA TGTGCCAGCAGCCAAGAGGTAGCGGGGTACAATGAGCAGTTCTTC.

V and J are TRBV11-2 and TRBJ2-5, with TRBD1 identical over 7 bases. Trimming removed 5 bases from V and 9 bases from J; junction bases left unmatched: 9. The CDR3 is 13 amino acids. Germline V gives CDR1 SGHAT, CDR2 FQNNGV. The CDR3 region is CASSTDRVGAQYF. DNA of the CDR3: TGTGCCAGCAGCACTGACAGGGTAGGGGCCCAGTACTTC.

The CDR3 region has the DNA TGTGCCAGCAGCGTACTAGCGGGAGGGTCCTACAATGAGCAGTTCTTC. Translated, it gives CASSVLAGGSYNEQFF. The chain recombines TRBV11-1 with TRBJ2-1, with TRBD2 matching over 13 bases. V was pared by 5 bases and J by 1 base, with 2 bases of the junction left unmatched. Germline assignment: CDR1 SGHAT and CDR2 FQDESV (reference sequence). The CDR3 totals 16 residues.

The chain recombines TRBV5-1 with TRBJ2-6; D may match TRBD1 or TRBD2 (5 bases each). The CDR3 extends over 16 amino acids. V lost 4 bases and J lost 3, with 14 bases in between. The V gene's germline CDR1 is SGHRS and CDR2 YFSETQ. The CDR3: CASSPSAGSGANVLTF. CDR3 DNA sequence: TGCGCCAGCAGCCCCTCCGCAGGGAGTGGGGCCAACGTCCTGACTTTC.

The genes are TRBV5-1 and TRBJ2-6; D ambiguous. The CDR3 runs to 18 residues. Trimming took off 0 bases at V and 8 bases at J, with 21 bases between the two ends. Germline V gene lookup returns CDR1 SGHRS and CDR2 YFSETQ. The CDR3 DNA sequence: TGCGCCAGCAGCTTGGAACCTGACCTAGACCTCTGGACCAACGTCCTGACTTTC. This encodes CASSLEPDLDLWTNVLTF.

This clone was seen only once. V is TRBV6-2 or TRBV6-3 and J is TRBJ2-7, with TRBD1 identical over 10 bases. V shed 4 bases, J shed 12 bases, and the junction held 3 bases outside the gene matches. CDR3 size: 11 residues. Germline V gives CDR1 MNHEY, CDR2 SVGEGT. The CDR3 loop reads CASSWDRGLYF. In nucleotides, the CDR3 is TGTGCCAGCAGTTGGGACAGGGGACTGTACTTC.

The chain carries TRBV4-3 and TRBJ2-3; 8 positions agree with TRBD2. CDR1 and CDR2 (germline): LGHNA, YSLEER. V shed 3 bases and J 0 bases; nucleotides not matched to a gene: 14. The CDR3 totals 19 residues. The CDR3 is CASSQAGWYERGSTDTQYF. In DNA form, the CDR3 reads TGCGCCAGCAGCCAGGCTGGTTGGTACGAGCGGGGGAGCACAGATACGCAGTATTTT.

The J gene is TRBJ2-2, the V gene TRBV11-2; the D is unclear. V lost 1 base to trimming and J lost 4 bases, with 4 bases between them. CDR1 SGHAT and CDR2 FQNNGV come from the germline V gene. CDR3 size: 13 residues. The CDR3 nucleotides read TGTGCCAGCAGCTTAGCTAGCACCGGGGAGCTGTTTTTT. Translated, it gives CASSLASTGELFF.

The chain recombines TRBV5-1 with TRBJ1-3, with D unclear. In germline, CDR1 is SGHRS, CDR2 YFSETQ. V was clipped by 5 bases and J by 4 bases, with 13 bases between them. The CDR3 spans 14 residues. The CDR3 here is CASREQTAGNTIYF. The CDR3 nucleotides read TGCGCCAGCAGGGAACAGACCGCCGGAAACACCATATATTTT.

The V and J genes are TRBV18 and TRBJ2-3, with TRBD2 matching over 12 bases. Germline lookup yields CDR1 KGHSH and CDR2 LQKENI. The CDR3 has 16 amino acids. Trimming took 2 bases from V and 6 from J; bases not matched to a gene: 6. The CDR3 nucleotides read TGTGCCAGCTCACCAGCTCTAGCGGGAGGGCCGGATACGCAGTATTTT. Its translation is CASSPALAGGPDTQYF.

This chain links TRBV21-1 with TRBJ1-5. TRBV21-1 is annotated as a pseudogene. The CDR3 is made up of 15 amino acids. The CDR3 loop reads CASSKGVPPDQPQHF. The CDR3 DNA sequence: TGTGCCAGCAGCAAAGGGGTTCCACCGGATCAGCCCCAGCATTTT.

This clone was recorded once. This sequence joins TRBV9 and TRBJ1-6, with D maybe TRBD1 (5 bases). Trimming stripped 0 bases from V and 14 bases from J, with 15 bases between. CDR1 and CDR2 (germline): SGDLS, YYNGEE. CDR3 length: 14 residues. The CDR3 sequence: CASSVGPPRGALHF. DNA for the CDR3: TGTGCCAGCAGCGTAGGCCCCCCCCGGGGGGCCCTCCACTTT.

The gene calls are TRBV20-1 and TRBJ2-1; D is unresolved. The length of the CDR3 is 10 residues. CDR1 DFQATT and CDR2 SNEGSKA come from the germline V gene (reference sequence). Trimming removed 7 bases from V and 3 bases from J, with 4 bases in between. Written as DNA, the CDR3 is TGCAGTGGGTTCTACAATGAGCAGTTCTTC. The encoded protein is CSGFYNEQFF.

The V call is TRBV9, the J call TRBJ2-5, with 7 bases fitting TRBD2. From germline, CDR1 is SGDLS and CDR2 YYNGEE. The CDR3 is made up of 15 amino acids. The ends lost 3 bases at V and 2 bases at J; junction bases unmatched: 7. CDR3 residues: CASSATAGRQETQYF. The CDR3 bases are TGTGCCAGCAGCGCGACAGCGGGGAGACAAGAGACCCAGTACTTC.

The chain combines TRBV5-4 with TRBJ2-7, with TRBD1 matching over 8 bases. The V gene end was trimmed by 0 bases and the J gene end by 6 bases; junction bases not matched to a gene: 11. CDR1 and CDR2 (germline): SGHNT, YYREEE (reference sequence). The CDR3 is made up of 16 amino acids. This chain's CDR3 is CASSLAGGGLIFEQYF. The DNA for the CDR3 is TGTGCCAGCAGCTTGGCAGGGGGCGGGTTGATTTTCGAGCAGTACTTC.

The chain combines TRBV5-1 with TRBJ1-2; TRBD1 matches 7 bases. Germline CDR1 and CDR2: SGHRS and YFSETQ. The CDR3 consists of 14 residues. V shed 0 bases and J 6 bases; nucleotides not matched to a gene: 5. Here the CDR3 DNA reads TGCGCCAGCAGCTTGGAATACAGGGGCGATGGCTACACCTTC. Protein product: CASSLEYRGDGYTF.

The chain couples TRBV6-2 or TRBV6-3 to TRBJ2-3; 10 bases are a match to TRBD1. CDR1 MNHEY and CDR2 SVGEGT come from the germline V gene. The CDR3 totals 15 residues. V was pared by 2 bases and J by 3 bases, with 2 bases of the junction left unmatched. CDR3 residues: CASSYGGQGTDTQYF. The CDR3, as DNA: TGTGCCAGCAGTTACGGGGGACAGGGGACAGATACGCAGTATTTT.

V usage is TRBV10-3 and J usage is TRBJ1-4, with a tentative D call TRBD1 (5 bases). This CDR3 is 12 amino acids long. Trimming took 6 bases from V and 8 from J, leaving 10 bases between them. CDR1 ENHRY and CDR2 SYGVKD come from the germline V gene. The CDR3 loop reads CAIRGRGEKLFF. The DNA for the CDR3 is TGTGCCATCAGGGGACGAGGCGAAAAACTGTTTTTT.

V usage is TRBV11-1 and J usage is TRBJ2-1; TRBD1 aligns across 7 bases. This CDR3 is 13 amino acids long. Germline CDR1 SGHAT, CDR2 FQDESV (reference sequence). With 4 bases clipped from V and 14 bases from J, the junction kept 11 bases outside the gene matches. The CDR3 reads CASSSRFGDSEFF. The CDR3 region has the DNA TGTGCCAGCAGCTCGCGGTTTGGGGACAGCGAGTTCTTC.

V is TRBV18 and J is TRBJ1-4; D is uncertain. This CDR3 spans 12 amino acids. V lost 2 bases to trimming and J lost 8 bases, with 6 bases between them. Germline CDR1 and CDR2: KGHSH and LQKENI. The CDR3 sequence is CASSPEREKLFF. In DNA form, the CDR3 reads TGTGCCAGCTCACCAGAGCGGGAAAAACTGTTTTTT.

The chain links TRBV7-8 to TRBJ2-7; 7 bases agree with TRBD1. V trimming: 5 bases; J trimming: 3 bases; junction bases outside the gene matches: 7. CDR3 length equals 14 residues. Germline lookup yields CDR1 SGHVS and CDR2 FQNEAQ. The DNA of the CDR3 is TGTGCCAGCAGCCAGGACAGGCAAAGCTACGAGCAGTACTTC. This gives the protein CASSQDRQSYEQYF. The whole variable domain, remainder taken from reference TRBV7-8 and TRBJ2-7, is GAGVSQSPRYKVAKRGQDVALRCDPISGHVSLFWYQQALGQGPEFLTYFQNEAQLDKSGLPSDRFFAERPEGSVSTLKIQRTQQEDSAVYLCASSQDRQSYEQYFGPGTRLTVT.

The chain recombines TRBV5-1 with TRBJ2-5; D possibly corresponds to TRBD1 (6 bases). The CDR3 runs to 15 residues. Between the trimmed V and J ends, which lost 4 bases and 5 bases, there was a span of 18 bases. CDR1 is SGHRS, CDR2 YFSETQ, per germline. In DNA form, the CDR3 reads TGCGCCAGCAGCCCGGGGACATTGCTGAAGGAGACCCAGTACTTC. Amino acid sequence: CASSPGTLLKETQYF.

The gene calls are TRBV6-2 or TRBV6-3 and TRBJ1-5; D not resolved. Looked up from germline, CDR1 is MNHEY and CDR2 is SVGEGT. This CDR3 has 12 amino acids. V lost 2 bases, J lost 6 bases, and 5 bases lay in between. CDR3: CASSYRVQPQHF. CDR3 nucleotide sequence: TGTGCCAGCAGTTACCGGGTTCAGCCCCAGCATTTT.

The chain has TRBV19 and TRBJ1-3; perhaps TRBD1 as D (5 bases). CDR1 and CDR2 (germline): LNHDA, SQIVND (reference sequence). The CDR3 extends over 14 amino acids. V shed 3 bases and J shed 5 bases, with 11 bases lying between them. The CDR3 region has the DNA TGTGCCAGTAGTATGACAGTGGGACGAAACACCATATATTTT. Its translation is CASSMTVGRNTIYF.

This clone was seen a handful of times. The V and J genes are TRBV6-2 or TRBV6-3 and TRBJ2-7; TRBD2 aligns across 8 bases. The CDR3 is 18 amino acids. The germline V gene encodes CDR1 MNHEY and CDR2 SVGEGT. V lost 2 bases to trimming and J lost 1 base; unmatched junction nucleotides: 13. CDR3 in DNA: TGTGCCAGCAGTTACCTTAGTCTTGCGGGAGGACCATCCTACGAGCAGTACTTC. Its translation is CASSYLSLAGGPSYEQYF.

The chain has TRBV19 and TRBJ1-1; D is undetermined. V was trimmed by 6 bases and J by 5 bases, leaving 28 bases between them. The germline CDR1 and CDR2 sequences are LNHDA and SQIVND (reference sequence). CDR3 size: 18 residues. CDR3 coding DNA: TGTGCCAGTAGCCCCAGGAGGTCCGATCGGCCCCTAAGGACTGAAGCTTTCTTT. This sequence encodes CASSPRRSDRPLRTEAFF.

In its sample, this clone was seen once. The chain employs TRBV11-3 and TRBJ1-1; tentative D call: TRBD1 (5 bases). There are 14 residues in the CDR3. Trimming pared 1 base from V and 4 bases from J, leaving 10 bases between. Per the germline V gene, CDR1 is SGHNT and CDR2 is YENEEA. The CDR3 region has the DNA TGTGCCAGCAGCTTAGGCTTTGGGGCCACTGAAGCTTTCTTT. Encoded protein: CASSLGFGATEAFF.